Listed below are T cell receptor beta chains from one sample, sequenced in a study of blood T cell repertoires in COVID-19. Profiling relied on immunoSEQ multiplex PCR, and the TCRdb table lists in-frame clones only, not all of them. The profile shows under 30,000 clones, 89% of them singletons. Sequencing was done on a sample of peripheral blood. These TCRs come from a human donor in a cohort sampled during active COVID-19. CDR3s include the opening cysteine and the closing phenylalanine or tryptophan. The order of the fields is clone size, D gene, V gene, CDR3 length, J gene, CDR3 protein, CDR3 DNA. A D gene is named only where the DNA matches it firmly. Size is omitted from some rows. Given values are once, few, many or a class for expanded clones.

-	TRBD2	TRBV7-9	15	TRBJ2-7	CASSLERTSNYEQYF	TGTGCCAGCAGCTTAGAGCGGACTAGTAACTACGAGCAGTACTTC
once	-	TRBV6-5	13	TRBJ1-2	CASSYGRLEGYTF	TGTGCCAGCAGTTACGGCAGACTAGAAGGCTACACCTTC
-	TRBD2	TRBV5-4	14	TRBJ2-3	CASSSRSGVDTQYF	TGTGCCAGCAGCTCAAGAAGCGGGGTCGATACGCAGTATTTT
-	TRBD1	TRBV7-2	14	TRBJ1-2	CASSVGDRASGYTF	TGTGCCAGCAGCGTAGGGGACAGGGCCTCTGGCTACACCTTC
once	TRBD1	TRBV11-3	17	TRBJ2-1	CASSLDGTGDSYNEQFF	TGTGCCAGCAGCTTAGACGGGACAGGGGACTCCTACAATGAGCAGTTCTTC
-	TRBD2	TRBV10-2	14	TRBJ2-5	CASRAGTNKETQYF	TGCGCCAGCAGGGCCGGGACTAACAAAGAGACCCAGTACTTC
-	-	TRBV21-1	11	TRBJ2-1	CASNPVAGGFF	TGTGCCAGCAACCCTGTAGCGGGGGGGTTCTTC
-	TRBD1	TRBV5-1	15	TRBJ2-7	CASSKGQGSSYEQYF	TGCGCCAGCAGCAAAGGACAGGGTAGTTCCTACGAGCAGTACTTC
-	-	TRBV5-6	15	TRBJ1-1	CASSWYRSVNTEAFF	TGTGCCAGCAGCTGGTACAGGTCTGTGAACACTGAAGCTTTCTTT
-	-	TRBV19	14	TRBJ2-7	CASRARDSRGKQYF	TGTGCCAGTAGGGCCCGGGACTCCCGAGGGAAGCAGTACTTC
-	-	TRBV7-2	15	TRBJ2-5	CASRPPGASWETQYF	TGTGCCAGCAGGCCCCCGGGAGCTAGCTGGGAGACCCAGTACTTC
-	TRBD1	TRBV6-2/TRBV6-3	15	TRBJ1-2	CASSYSLGQGSGYTF	TGTGCCAGCAGTTACTCGTTGGGACAGGGCTCTGGCTACACCTTC
-	-	TRBV19	15	TRBJ2-1	CASSFTGGAYNEQFF	TGTGCCAGTAGCTTCACAGGGGGGGCCTACAATGAGCAGTTCTTC
-	-	TRBV21-1	14	TRBJ2-1	CASSKDPRAREQFF	TGTGCCAGCAGCAAAGACCCCAGGGCCAGAGAGCAGTTCTTC
-	TRBD2	TRBV5-1	14	TRBJ2-1	CASSLASGGAEQFF	TGCGCCAGCAGCTTGGCGAGCGGGGGGGCCGAGCAGTTCTTC
few	TRBD2	TRBV9	15	TRBJ2-3	CASSVAGGQTDTQYF	TGTGCCAGCAGCGTAGCGGGGGGGCAAACAGATACGCAGTATTTT
-	-	TRBV19	14	TRBJ1-5	CASSIMAGEQPQHF	TGTGCCAGTAGTATAATGGCAGGGGAACAGCCCCAGCATTTT
-	TRBD2	TRBV5-4	18	TRBJ2-1	CASSPTSGGPPPLGEQFF	TGTGCCAGCAGCCCAACTAGCGGGGGGCCCCCCCCTTTAGGTGAGCAGTTCTTC
-	-	TRBV4-1	14	TRBJ2-7	CASSQVRSPYEQYF	TGCGCCAGCAGCCAAGTTCGGTCCCCTTACGAGCAGTACTTC
-	-	TRBV7-2	17	TRBJ2-3	CASSLWRRGAPTDTQYF	TGTGCCAGCAGCTTATGGAGACGGGGGGCCCCAACGGATACGCAGTATTTT
-	TRBD1	TRBV29-1	14	TRBJ1-1	CSVPRGRENTEAFF	TGCAGCGTCCCGAGGGGGCGAGAGAACACTGAAGCTTTCTTT
-	-	TRBV6-2/TRBV6-3	14	TRBJ2-2	CASSGDIYTGELFF	TGTGCCAGCAGTGGGGACATCTACACCGGGGAGCTGTTTTTT
few	TRBD1	TRBV7-9	14	TRBJ1-1	CASSTDRGFTEAFF	TGTGCCAGCAGTACGGACAGGGGGTTTACTGAAGCTTTCTTT
-	TRBD2	TRBV7-2	16	TRBJ2-7	CASSLGSPGGGYEQYF	TGTGCCAGCAGCTTAGGATCCCCTGGCGGGGGCTACGAGCAGTACTTC
once	-	TRBV3-1/TRBV3-2	18	TRBJ2-7	CASSRLHATGVSSVEQYF	TGTGCCAGCAGCCGACTCCACGCTACCGGGGTATCCTCGGTCGAGCAGTACTTC
-	-	TRBV6-2/TRBV6-3	13	TRBJ2-1	CASSPAGALLEFF	TGTGCCAGCAGCCCGGCGGGGGCCCTTCTTGAGTTCTTC
-	-	TRBV29-1	11	TRBJ1-1	CSVVQGTEAFF	TGCAGCGTTGTTCAGGGAACTGAAGCTTTCTTT
-	-	TRBV11-3	19	TRBJ2-7	CASSPRRWETWCKSYEQYF	TGTGCCAGCTCCCCCAGGCGATGGGAGACCTGGTGTAAGTCCTACGAGCAGTACTTC
once	-	TRBV6-6	11	TRBJ2-5	CASNQEETQYF	TGTGCCAGCAACCAAGAGGAGACCCAGTACTTC
-	TRBD1	TRBV5-5	17	TRBJ2-3	CASRRRDRLTRADTQYF	TGTGCCAGCCGCCGGAGGGACAGGTTAACCCGAGCAGATACGCAGTATTTT
-	TRBD2	TRBV28	15	TRBJ2-1	CASSLWGSGSPEQFF	TGTGCCAGCAGTTTATGGGGTAGCGGGTCTCCTGAGCAGTTCTTC
-	-	TRBV7-3	11	TRBJ2-2	CASSAYGELFF	TGTGCCAGCAGCGCGTACGGGGAGCTGTTTTTT
-	TRBD2	TRBV27	16	TRBJ2-2	CASSSSSGVFGGELFF	TGTGCCAGCAGTTCTTCTAGCGGGGTTTTCGGCGGGGAGCTGTTTTTT
once	TRBD1	TRBV7-6	15	TRBJ2-1	CASSRDRGRNNEQFF	TGTGCCAGCAGCCGGGACAGGGGGCGAAACAATGAGCAGTTCTTC
once	-	TRBV21-1	21	TRBJ2-4	CASSKGRTYGTGKKAKNIQYF	TGTGCCAGCAGCAAAGGTCGGACGTACGGGACAGGGAAGAAAGCCAAAAACATTCAGTACTTC
-	-	TRBV2	12	TRBJ1-1	CASRWRNTEAFF	TGTGCCAGCAGATGGAGGAACACTGAAGCTTTCTTT
-	TRBD2	TRBV9	16	TRBJ2-1	CASSPGTSGGYNEQFF	TGTGCCAGCAGCCCGGGGACTAGCGGGGGGTACAATGAGCAGTTCTTC
-	TRBD2	TRBV6-5	14	TRBJ2-7	CASSKTSGRYEQYF	TGTGCCAGCAGTAAGACTAGCGGGAGATACGAGCAGTACTTC
-	-	TRBV4-2	18	TRBJ2-2	CASSHSTEGGADTGELFF	TGTGCCAGCAGCCACTCTACCGAGGGGGGGGCGGACACCGGGGAGCTGTTTTTT
-	-	TRBV28	12	TRBJ1-4	CASSQRNEKLFF	TGTGCCAGCAGCCAGAGGAATGAAAAACTGTTTTTT
-	-	TRBV2	15	TRBJ1-2	CASSALTLSNYGYTF	TGTGCCAGCAGTGCCCTCACTTTATCTAACTATGGCTACACCTTC
few	TRBD1	TRBV9	17	TRBJ1-3	CASSWGQGRDSGNTIYF	TGTGCCAGCAGCTGGGGACAGGGGCGAGACTCTGGAAACACCATATATTTT
-	-	TRBV7-2	16	TRBJ1-5	CASSLAGYGSNQPRHF	TGTGCCAGCAGCTTAGCCGGGTATGGGAGCAATCAGCCCCGGCATTTT
-	TRBD1	TRBV13	14	TRBJ2-7	CASSLRQGAYEQYF	TGTGCCAGCAGCCTGAGACAGGGGGCCTACGAGCAGTACTTC
once	-	TRBV11-3	16	TRBJ2-1	CASSLVTGSAYNEQFF	TGTGCCAGCAGCTTAGTTACGGGGTCGGCCTACAATGAGCAGTTCTTC
-	TRBD1	TRBV28	15	TRBJ2-1	CASSPPTGLGNEQFF	TGTGCCAGCAGTCCCCCGACAGGGCTGGGGAATGAGCAGTTCTTC
once	-	TRBV6-5	16	TRBJ2-7	CASSYSPRRSRDEQYF	TGTGCCAGCAGTTACTCACCCCGGCGCTCCCGGGACGAGCAGTACTTC
-	-	TRBV7-9	14	TRBJ1-1	CASSHHGVNTEAFF	TGTGCCAGCAGCCATCACGGGGTGAACACTGAAGCTTTCTTT
-	-	TRBV5-4	15	TRBJ2-3	CASSGRGVRTDTQYF	TGTGCCAGCAGCGGGAGGGGGGTCAGAACAGATACGCAGTATTTT
-	TRBD1	TRBV5-1	12	TRBJ1-1	CASSQQTGEAFF	TGCGCCAGCAGCCAACAGACAGGGGAAGCTTTCTTT
-	-	TRBV21-1	16	TRBJ2-5	CASSKYWTTTEETQYF	TGTGCCAGCAGCAAGTACTGGACAACTACAGAGGAGACCCAGTACTTC